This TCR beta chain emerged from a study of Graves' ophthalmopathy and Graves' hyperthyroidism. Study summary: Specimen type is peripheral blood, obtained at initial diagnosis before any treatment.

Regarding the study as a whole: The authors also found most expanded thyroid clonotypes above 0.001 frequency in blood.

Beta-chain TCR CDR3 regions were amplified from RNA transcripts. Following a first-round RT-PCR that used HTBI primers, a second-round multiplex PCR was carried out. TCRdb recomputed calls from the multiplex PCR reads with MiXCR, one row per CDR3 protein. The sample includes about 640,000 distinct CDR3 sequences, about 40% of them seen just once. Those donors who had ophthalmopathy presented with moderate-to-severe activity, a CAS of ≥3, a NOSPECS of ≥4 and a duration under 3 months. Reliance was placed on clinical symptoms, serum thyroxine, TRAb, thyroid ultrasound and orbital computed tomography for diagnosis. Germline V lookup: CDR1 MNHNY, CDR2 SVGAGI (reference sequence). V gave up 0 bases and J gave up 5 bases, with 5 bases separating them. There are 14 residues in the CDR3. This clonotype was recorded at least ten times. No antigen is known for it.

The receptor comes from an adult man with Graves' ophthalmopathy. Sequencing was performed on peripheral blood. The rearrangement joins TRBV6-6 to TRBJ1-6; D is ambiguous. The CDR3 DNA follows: TGTGCCAGCAGTTACTCCGATCATAATTCACCCCTCCACTTT. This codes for CASSYSDHNSPLHF.